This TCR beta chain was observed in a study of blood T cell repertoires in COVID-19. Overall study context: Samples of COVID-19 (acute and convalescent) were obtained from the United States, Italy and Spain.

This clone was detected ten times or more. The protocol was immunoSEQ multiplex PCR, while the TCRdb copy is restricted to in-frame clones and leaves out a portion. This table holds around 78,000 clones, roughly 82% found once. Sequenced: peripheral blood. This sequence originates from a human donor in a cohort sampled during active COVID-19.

The CDR3 region is CAWTAGQGSVDYGYTF. CDR3 nucleotides: TGTGCCTGGACCGCGGGGCAGGGAAGTGTTGACTATGGCTACACCTTC. J is TRBJ1-2 and V is TRBV30, with D possibly being TRBD1 (5 bases). The CDR3 has 16 residues. From germline, CDR1 is GTSNPN and CDR2 SVGIG (reference sequence). Trimming cost V 4 bases and J 3 bases, with 21 bases left between them. The variable domain in full, completed from reference TRBV30 and TRBJ1-2, reads SQTIHQWPATLVQPVGSPLSLECTVEGTSNPNLYWYRQAAGRGLQLLFYSVGIGQISSEVPQNLSASRPQDRQFILSSKKLLLSDSGFYLCAWTAGQGSVDYGYTFGSGTRLTVV.